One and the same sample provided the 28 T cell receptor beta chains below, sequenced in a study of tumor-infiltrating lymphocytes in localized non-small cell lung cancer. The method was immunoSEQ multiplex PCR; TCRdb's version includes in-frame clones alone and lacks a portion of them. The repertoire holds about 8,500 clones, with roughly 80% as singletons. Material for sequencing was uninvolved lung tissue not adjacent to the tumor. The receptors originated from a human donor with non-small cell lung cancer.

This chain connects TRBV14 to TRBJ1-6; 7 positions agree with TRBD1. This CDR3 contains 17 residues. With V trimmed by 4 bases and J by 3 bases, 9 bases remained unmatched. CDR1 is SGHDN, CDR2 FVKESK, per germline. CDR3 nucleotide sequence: TGTGCCAGCAGCCGAAAAGGACAGGTGAACTATAATTCACCCCTCCACTTT. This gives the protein CASSRKGQVNYNSPLHF.

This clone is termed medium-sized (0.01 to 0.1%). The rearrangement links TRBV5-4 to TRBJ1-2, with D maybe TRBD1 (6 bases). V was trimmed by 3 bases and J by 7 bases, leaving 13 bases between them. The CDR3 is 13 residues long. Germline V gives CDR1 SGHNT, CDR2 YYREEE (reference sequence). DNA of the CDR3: TGTGCCAGCAGCTGGAGGGGGTCGAGTGGCTACACCTTC. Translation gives CASSWRGSSGYTF.

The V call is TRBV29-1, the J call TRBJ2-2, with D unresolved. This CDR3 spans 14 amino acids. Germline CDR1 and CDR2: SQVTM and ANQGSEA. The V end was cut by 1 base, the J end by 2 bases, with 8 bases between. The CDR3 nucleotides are TGCAGCGTTGAAGGGCCGGAAAACACCGGGGAGCTGTTTTTT. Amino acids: CSVEGPENTGELFF.

Here the CDR3 DNA reads TGTGCCCACAAAGACCAAACTGCTAACTATGGCTACACCTTC. Translating gives CAHKDQTANYGYTF. The chain combines TRBV6-1 with TRBJ1-2; no clear D. The V gene lost 11 bases and the J gene lost 0 bases, with 16 bases spanning the gap. The CDR3 has 14 residues. Looked up from germline, CDR1 is MNHNS and CDR2 is SASEGT.

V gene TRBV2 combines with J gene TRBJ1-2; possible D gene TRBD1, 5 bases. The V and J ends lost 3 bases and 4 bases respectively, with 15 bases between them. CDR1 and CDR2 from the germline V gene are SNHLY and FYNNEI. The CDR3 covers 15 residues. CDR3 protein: CASSDSEQGIYGYTF. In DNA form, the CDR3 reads TGTGCCAGCAGTGACTCGGAGCAGGGCATCTATGGCTACACCTTC.

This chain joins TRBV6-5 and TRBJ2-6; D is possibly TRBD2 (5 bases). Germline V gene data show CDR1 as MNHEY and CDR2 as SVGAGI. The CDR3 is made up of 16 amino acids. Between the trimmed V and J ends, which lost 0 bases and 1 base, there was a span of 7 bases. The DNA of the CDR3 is TGTGCCAGCAGTTACTCAGGGAGATCTGGGGCCAACGTCCTGACTTTC. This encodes CASSYSGRSGANVLTF.

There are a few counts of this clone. The CDR3 region has the DNA TGTGCCAGCAGCCTCGACGAAATACGGGCCGGGGAGCTGTTTTTT. Translated, it gives CASSLDEIRAGELFF. The chain couples TRBV11-2 to TRBJ2-2; D gene ambiguous. The CDR3 is made up of 15 amino acids. The V and J ends lost 5 bases and 6 bases respectively, with 16 bases between them. CDR1 SGHAT and CDR2 FQNNGV come from the germline V gene.

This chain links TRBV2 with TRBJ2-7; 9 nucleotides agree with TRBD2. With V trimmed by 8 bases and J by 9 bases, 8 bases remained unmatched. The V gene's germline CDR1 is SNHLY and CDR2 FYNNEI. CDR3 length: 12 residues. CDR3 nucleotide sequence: TGTGCCAGCGGGGGTAGCGGGGGTCGGCAGTACTTC. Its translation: CASGGSGGRQYF.

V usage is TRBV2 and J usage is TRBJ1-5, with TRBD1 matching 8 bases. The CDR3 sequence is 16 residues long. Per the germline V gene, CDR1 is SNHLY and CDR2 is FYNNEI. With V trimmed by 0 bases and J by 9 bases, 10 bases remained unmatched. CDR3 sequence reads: CASSEALRGTGRPQHF. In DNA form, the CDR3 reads TGTGCCAGCAGTGAAGCGCTTCGAGGGACAGGTCGGCCCCAGCATTTT.

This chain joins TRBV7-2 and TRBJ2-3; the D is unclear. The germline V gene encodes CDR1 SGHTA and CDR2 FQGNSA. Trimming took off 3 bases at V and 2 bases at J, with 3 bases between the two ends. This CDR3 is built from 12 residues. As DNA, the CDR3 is TGTGCCAGCAGCTTCTTCACAGATACGCAGTATTTT. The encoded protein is CASSFFTDTQYF.

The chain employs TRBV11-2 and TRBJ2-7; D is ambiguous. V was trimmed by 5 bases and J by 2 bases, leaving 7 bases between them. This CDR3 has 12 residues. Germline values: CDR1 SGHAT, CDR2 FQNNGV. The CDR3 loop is CASSPRPYEQYF. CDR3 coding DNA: TGTGCCAGCAGCCCCCGCCCCTACGAGCAGTACTTC.

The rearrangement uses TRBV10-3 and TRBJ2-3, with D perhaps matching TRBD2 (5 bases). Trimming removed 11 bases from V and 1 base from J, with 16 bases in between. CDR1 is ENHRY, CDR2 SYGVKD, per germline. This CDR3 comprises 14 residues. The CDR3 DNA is TGTGCCCTCTCATCCCGGGGAGGCACAGATACGCAGTATTTT. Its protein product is CALSSRGGTDTQYF.

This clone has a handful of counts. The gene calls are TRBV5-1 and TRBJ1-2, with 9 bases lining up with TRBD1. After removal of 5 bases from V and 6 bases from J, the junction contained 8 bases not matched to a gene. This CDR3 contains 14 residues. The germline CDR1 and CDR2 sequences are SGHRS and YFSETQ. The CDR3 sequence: CASRVNGQGNGYTF. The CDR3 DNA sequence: TGCGCCAGCAGGGTTAACGGACAGGGGAATGGCTACACCTTC. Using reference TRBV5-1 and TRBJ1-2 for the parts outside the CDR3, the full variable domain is KAGVTQTPRYLIKTRGQQVTLSCSPISGHRSVSWYQQTPGQGLQFLFEYFSETQRNKGNFPGRFSGRQFSNSRSEMNVSTLELGDSALYLCASRVNGQGNGYTFGSGTRLTVV.

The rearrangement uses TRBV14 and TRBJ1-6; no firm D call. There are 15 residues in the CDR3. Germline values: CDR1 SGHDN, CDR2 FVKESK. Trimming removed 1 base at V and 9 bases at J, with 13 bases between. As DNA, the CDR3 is TGTGCCAGCAGCCAAGGGCAGTCCCAAAGTTCACCCCTCCACTTT. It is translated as CASSQGQSQSSPLHF.

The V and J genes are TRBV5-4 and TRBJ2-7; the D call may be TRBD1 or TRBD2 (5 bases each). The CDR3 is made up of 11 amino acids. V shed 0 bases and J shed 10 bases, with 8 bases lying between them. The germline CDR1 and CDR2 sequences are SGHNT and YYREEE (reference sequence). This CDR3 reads CASSLAGRQYF. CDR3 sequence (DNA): TGTGCCAGCAGCTTGGCGGGGCGCCAGTACTTC.

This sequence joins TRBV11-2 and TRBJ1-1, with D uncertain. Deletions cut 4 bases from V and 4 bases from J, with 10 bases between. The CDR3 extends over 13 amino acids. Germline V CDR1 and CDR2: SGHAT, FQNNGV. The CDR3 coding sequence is TGTGCCAGCAGCTCTCAGACGACCACTGAAGCTTTCTTT. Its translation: CASSSQTTTEAFF.

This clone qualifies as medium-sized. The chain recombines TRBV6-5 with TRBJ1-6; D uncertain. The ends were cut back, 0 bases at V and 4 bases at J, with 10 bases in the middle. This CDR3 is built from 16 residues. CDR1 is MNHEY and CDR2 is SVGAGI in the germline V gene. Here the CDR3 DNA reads TGTGCCAGCAGTTACTCTTTAGCGATGTATAATTCACCCCTCCACTTT. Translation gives CASSYSLAMYNSPLHF.

CDR3 region: CASRRGGQGATEAFF. The CDR3, as DNA: TGTGCCAGCAGACGAGGAGGACAGGGTGCCACTGAAGCTTTCTTT. V gene TRBV27 combines with J gene TRBJ1-1; 8 nucleotides line up with TRBD1. CDR1 and CDR2 (germline): MNHEY, SMNVEV (reference sequence). V lost 6 bases to trimming and J lost 4 bases; unmatched junction nucleotides: 10. This CDR3 region has 15 residues.

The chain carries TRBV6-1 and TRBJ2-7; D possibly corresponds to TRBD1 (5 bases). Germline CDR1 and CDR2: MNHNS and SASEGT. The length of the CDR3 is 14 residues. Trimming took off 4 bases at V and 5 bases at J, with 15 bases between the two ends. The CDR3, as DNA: TGTGCCAGCAGTGGGTTGTCGACAGTGCACGAGCAGTACTTC. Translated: CASSGLSTVHEQYF.

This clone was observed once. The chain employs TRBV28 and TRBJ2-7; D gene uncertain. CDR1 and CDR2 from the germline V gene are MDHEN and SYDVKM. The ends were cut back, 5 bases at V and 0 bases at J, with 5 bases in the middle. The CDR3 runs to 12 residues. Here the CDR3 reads CASSVSSYEQYF. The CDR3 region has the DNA TGTGCCAGCAGTGTTAGCTCCTACGAGCAGTACTTC.

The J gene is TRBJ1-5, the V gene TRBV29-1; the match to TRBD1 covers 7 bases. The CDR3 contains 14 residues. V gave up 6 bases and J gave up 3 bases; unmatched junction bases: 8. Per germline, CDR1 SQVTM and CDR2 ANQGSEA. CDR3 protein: CSVAGGGHNQPQHF. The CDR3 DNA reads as TGCAGCGTAGCAGGGGGGGGGCACAATCAGCCCCAGCATTTT.

Here the CDR3 DNA reads TGTGCCAGCCAAGGGACCGGGTCATTACGGGAGTTCTTC. Amino acid sequence: CASQGTGSLREFF. The rearrangement joins TRBV2 to TRBJ2-1; either TRBD1 or TRBD2 may supply D (5 bases each). Trimming stripped 8 bases from V and 14 bases from J, with 22 bases between. The CDR3 spans 13 residues. Germline V gene data show CDR1 as SNHLY and CDR2 as FYNNEI.

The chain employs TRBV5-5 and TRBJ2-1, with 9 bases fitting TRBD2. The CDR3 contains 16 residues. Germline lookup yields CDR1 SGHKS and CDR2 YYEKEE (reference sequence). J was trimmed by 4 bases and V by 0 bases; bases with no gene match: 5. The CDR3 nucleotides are TGTGCCAGCAGCTTGGGGCTAGCGGGGAATTACAATGAGCAGTTCTTC. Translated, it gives CASSLGLAGNYNEQFF.

For the CDR3, the DNA is TGTGCCAGCAGCGAAGTCCTGGGCGAGCAGTACTTC. This encodes CASSEVLGEQYF. J is TRBJ2-7 and V is TRBV28; D uncertain. Germline CDR1 MDHEN, CDR2 SYDVKM. CDR3 size: 12 residues. Trimming left V 6 bases short and J 6 bases short, with 12 bases between.

The CDR3 spells CASSLHPLSPLHF. As DNA, the CDR3 is TGTGCCAGCAGCCTTCACCCCCTTTCACCCCTCCACTTT. V usage is TRBV7-2 and J usage is TRBJ1-6; D is ambiguous. Germline-derived CDR1 and CDR2 are SGHTA and FQGNSA. CDR3 length: 13 residues. V was pared by 5 bases and J by 9 bases, with 11 bases between.

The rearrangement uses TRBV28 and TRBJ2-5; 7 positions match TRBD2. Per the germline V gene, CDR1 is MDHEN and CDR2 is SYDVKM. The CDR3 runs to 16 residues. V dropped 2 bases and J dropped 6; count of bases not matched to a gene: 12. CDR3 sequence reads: CASSLNPGLGAKTQYF. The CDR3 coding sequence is TGTGCCAGCAGTTTAAACCCCGGACTAGGCGCGAAGACCCAGTACTTC.

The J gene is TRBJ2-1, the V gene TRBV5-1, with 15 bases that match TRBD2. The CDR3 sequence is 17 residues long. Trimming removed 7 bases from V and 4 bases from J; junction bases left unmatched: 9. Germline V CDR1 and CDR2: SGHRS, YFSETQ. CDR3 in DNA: TGCGCCAGCTCCACCGGGACTAGCGGGGGGCGTTACAATGAGCAGTTCTTC. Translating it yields CASSTGTSGGRYNEQFF.

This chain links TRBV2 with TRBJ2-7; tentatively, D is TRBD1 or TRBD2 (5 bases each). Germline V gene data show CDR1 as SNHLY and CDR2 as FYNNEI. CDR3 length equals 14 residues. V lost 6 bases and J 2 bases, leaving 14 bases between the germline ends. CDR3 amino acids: CASRTGTGTYEQYF. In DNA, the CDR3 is TGTGCCAGCAGGACCGGGACCGGGACCTACGAGCAGTACTTC.